Listed below are T cell receptor beta chains from one sample, sequenced in a study of blood T cell repertoires in COVID-19. Sequencing was performed with immunoSEQ multiplex PCR; in TCRdb, only in-frame clones are kept and a portion is missing. In the table there are about 98,000 clones, approximately 82% of which are singletons. The material sequenced was peripheral blood. These receptors were obtained from a man between 65 and 79 years old with active or convalescent COVID-19. CDR3s include the opening cysteine and the closing phenylalanine or tryptophan. The D gene is left open where the match is weak. A row's size may be missing; if present it is once, few, many or a size class.

V gene	D gene	clone size	J gene	CDR3 protein	CDR3 DNA
TRBV2	.	.	TRBJ1-4	CASRARQSYNEKLFF	TGTGCCAGCAGGGCCCGACAGTCTTATAATGAAAAACTGTTTTTT
TRBV7-2	.	.	TRBJ1-6	CASSHPGSPLHF	TGTGCCAGCAGCCACCCAGGTTCACCCCTCCACTTT
TRBV10-3	.	once	TRBJ1-2	CAISEPGAQGYGYTF	TGTGCCATCAGTGAGCCGGGAGCTCAGGGCTATGGCTACACCTTC
TRBV3-1/TRBV3-2	TRBD1	.	TRBJ1-5	CASSRSTGLAQPQHF	TGTGCCAGCAGCCGCTCGACAGGGTTGGCTCAGCCCCAGCATTTT
TRBV18	TRBD1	.	TRBJ1-2	CAGSPGTGGGYTF	TGTGCCGGCTCACCCGGGACAGGCGGGGGCTACACCTTC
TRBV6-6	.	few	TRBJ2-4	CASRPQNQDIQYF	TGTGCCAGCAGGCCTCAGAACCAGGACATTCAGTACTTC
TRBV6-5	TRBD1	.	TRBJ2-7	CASSGQGFSYEQYF	TGTGCCAGCAGCGGACAGGGGTTTTCTTACGAGCAGTACTTC
TRBV7-2	.	.	TRBJ1-4	CASSTTGGEKLFF	TGTGCCAGCAGCACGACAGGCGGGGAAAAACTGTTTTTT
TRBV30	TRBD1	.	TRBJ1-2	CAWSPYYDRVGYGYTF	TGTGCCTGGAGCCCTTATTACGACAGGGTGGGCTATGGCTACACCTTC
TRBV20-1	.	.	TRBJ1-2	CSAPEYGYTF	TGCAGTGCCCCCGAGTATGGCTACACCTTC
TRBV12-3/TRBV12-4	.	.	TRBJ1-1	CASRGQNTEAFF	TGTGCCAGCAGGGGGCAGAACACTGAAGCTTTCTTT
TRBV5-4	TRBD2	.	TRBJ2-3	CASSLKRGNTDTQYF	TGTGCCAGCAGCCTAAAGCGGGGGAACACAGATACGCAGTATTTT
TRBV7-9	.	.	TRBJ1-2	CAGARPNYGYTF	TGTGCCGGGGCAAGACCGAACTATGGCTACACCTTC
TRBV6-5	TRBD2	.	TRBJ2-7	CASTRAGGPHEQYF	TGTGCCAGCACCCGAGCGGGGGGGCCCCACGAGCAGTACTTC
TRBV14	.	.	TRBJ2-3	CASSPVWSTQYF	TGTGCCAGCAGCCCAGTTTGGAGTACGCAGTATTTT